Sequencing of this T cell receptor delta chain was carried out in a study of gamma-delta T cells after stem cell transplantation. Only a few counts were recorded for this clone. Germline lookup yields CDR1 TVYSNPD and CDR2 GDNSRS (reference sequence). V shed 1 base, J shed 2 bases, and the junction held 5 bases outside the gene matches. The CDR3 totals 15 residues. TCRdb fed the RT-PCR reads to CATT. In the table there are about 7,800 delta-chain clones, 13% to 15% of which are singletons. The V and J genes are TRDV3 and TRDJ1; 12 bases fit TRDD3. This receptor was obtained from a human donor. It is not recorded whose cells these are; they may come from a transplant donor. Sequencing was performed on gamma-delta T cells. This CDR3 reads CAFNLGDTRTDKLIF. DNA of the CDR3: TGTGCCTTTAACCTGGGGGATACGCGGACCGATAAACTCATCTTT. The complete variable domain, with remaining parts taken from reference TRDV3 and TRDJ1, reads CDKVTQSSPDQTVASGSEVVLLCTYDTVYSNPDLFWYRIRPDYSFQFVFYGDNSRSEGADFTQGRFSVKHILTQKAFHLVISPVRTEDSATYYCAFNLGDTRTDKLIFGKGTRVTVEP.